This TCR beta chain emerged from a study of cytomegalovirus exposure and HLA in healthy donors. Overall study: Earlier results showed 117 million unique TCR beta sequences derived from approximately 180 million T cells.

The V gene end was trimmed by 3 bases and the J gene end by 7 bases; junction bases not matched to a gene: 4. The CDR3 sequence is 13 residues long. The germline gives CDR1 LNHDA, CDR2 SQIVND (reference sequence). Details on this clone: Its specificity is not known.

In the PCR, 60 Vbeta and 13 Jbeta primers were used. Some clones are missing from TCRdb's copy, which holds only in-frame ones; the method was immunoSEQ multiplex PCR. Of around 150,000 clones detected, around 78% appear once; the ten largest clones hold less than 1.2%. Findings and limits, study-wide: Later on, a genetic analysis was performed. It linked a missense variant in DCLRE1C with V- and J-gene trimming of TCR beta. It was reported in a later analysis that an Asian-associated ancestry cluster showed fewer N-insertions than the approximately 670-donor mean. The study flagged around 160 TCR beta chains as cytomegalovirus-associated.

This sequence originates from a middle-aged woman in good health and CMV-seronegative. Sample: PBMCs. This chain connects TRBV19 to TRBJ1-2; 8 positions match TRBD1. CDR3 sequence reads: CASSMEQGAGYTF. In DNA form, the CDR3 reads TGTGCCAGTAGTATGGAGCAGGGGGCTGGCTACACCTTC.